Each of the 5 T cell receptor beta chains below was sequenced from the same sample in a study of CD8+CD57+ T cells in acquired aplastic anemia (dated by TCRdb to 2017 to 2018). The sequencing machine was an Illumina HiSeq 2000. TCR beta VDJ combination and CDR3 sequence profiling used genomic DNA as the template. In TCRdb, the public reads were trimmed at Q25 with fastp and aligned with MiXCR, with productive beta chains retained. All rows with the same CDR3 protein become a single entry with the most common DNA and genes. The table for this sample lists about 180,000 distinct CDR3 sequences; approximately 46% of them were counted only once. Together, the top ten hold approximately 2.9% of the sample. Material: sorted CD4+, CD8+, or CD8+CD57+ T cells (not recorded which) from PBMCs. The receptors were sampled from a human donor in good health.

This clonotype showed up many times. V usage is TRBV6-4 and J usage is TRBJ2-7; 10 nucleotides line up with TRBD2. The CDR3 spans 17 residues. Germline V lookup: CDR1 MRHNA, CDR2 SNTAGT. V trimming: 5 bases; J trimming: 0 bases; junction bases outside the gene matches: 10. CDR3 nucleotide sequence: TGTGCCAGCAGTCTCCGAGTCAGCGGGAGGGCCTCCTACGAGCAGTACTTC. As protein: CASSLRVSGRASYEQYF.

CDR3 amino acids: CASSYSQREQFF. The CDR3 nucleotides are TGTGCCAGCAGTTACAGTCAACGTGAGCAGTTCTTC. The V call is TRBV6-2 or TRBV6-3, the J call TRBJ2-1; D is uncertain. From germline, CDR1 is MNHEY and CDR2 SVGEGT. Trimming left V 2 bases short and J 9 bases short, with 8 bases between. The CDR3 has 12 residues.

This chain links TRBV19 with TRBJ2-1; TRBD2 is a possible D gene (7 bases). Per the germline V gene, CDR1 is LNHDA and CDR2 is SQIVND (reference sequence). Trimming left V 6 bases short and J 8 bases short, with 17 bases between. The CDR3 loop spans 14 amino acids. In nucleotides, the CDR3 is TGTGCCAGTAGAGGGGGGGCACTACACCATGAGCAGTTCTTC. Translated, it gives CASRGGALHHEQFF. The whole variable domain, filled in from reference TRBV19 and TRBJ2-1, reads DGGITQSPKYLFRKEGQNVTLSCEQNLNHDAMYWYRQDPGQGLRLIYYSQIVNDFQKGDIAEGYSVSREKKESFPLTVTSAQKNPTAFYLCASRGGALHHEQFFGPGTRLTVL.

At least ten counts were recorded for this clonotype. The chain joins TRBV15 to TRBJ1-6; D is perhaps TRBD1 (5 bases). This CDR3 region has 16 residues. Germline V gene sequence: CDR1 LNHNV, CDR2 YYDKDF (reference sequence). V was trimmed by 0 bases and J by 6 bases, leaving 12 bases between them. In DNA, the CDR3 is TGTGCCACCAGCAGAGATCGGGGCAGAAGTAATTCACCCCTCCACTTT. Amino acid sequence: CATSRDRGRSNSPLHF. The full variable domain, in which reference TRBV15 and TRBJ1-6 provide the parts outside the CDR3, is DAMVIQNPRYQVTQFGKPVTLSCSQTLNHNVMYWYQQKSSQAPKLLFHYYDKDFNNEADTPDNFQSRRPNTSFCFLDIRSPGLGDTAMYLCATSRDRGRSNSPLHFGNGTRLTVT.

The chain uses TRBV7-8 and TRBJ2-5, with D perhaps given as TRBD1 or TRBD2 (6 bases each). Trimming shortened V by 7 bases and J by 5 bases, and 17 bases separated the two germline ends. CDR1 SGHVS and CDR2 FQNEAQ come from the germline V gene. The CDR3 runs 14 residues. The CDR3 reads CASTLSEGGETQYF. CDR3 DNA: TGTGCCAGCACCCTATCAGAAGGGGGGGAGACCCAGTACTTC.